The next 21 T cell receptor beta chains were all read from a single sample in a study of T cell responses to AZD1222 COVID-19 vaccine. TCRdb keeps only in-frame clones here, not all; method: immunoSEQ multiplex PCR. The data contain around 70,000 clones, 88% of them singletons. This material consisted of peripheral blood, taken 28 days after the second dose of the MenACWY control vaccine. These receptors were obtained from an adult who received the MenACWY meningococcal vaccine as a control.

The chain employs TRBV7-8 and TRBJ2-7; D uncertain. V was pared by 5 bases and J by 4 bases, with 9 bases between. This CDR3 region has 12 residues. Germline V lookup: CDR1 SGHVS, CDR2 FQNEAQ. The CDR3 spells CASSQSGYEQYF. The CDR3 nucleotides read TGTGCCAGCAGCCAATCAGGATACGAGCAGTACTTC. The variable domain in full, with the rest retrieved from reference TRBV7-8 and TRBJ2-7, is GAGVSQSPRYKVAKRGQDVALRCDPISGHVSLFWYQQALGQGPEFLTYFQNEAQLDKSGLPSDRFFAERPEGSVSTLKIQRTQQEDSAVYLCASSQSGYEQYFGPGTRLTVT.

The chain carries TRBV5-1 and TRBJ1-4; no definite D call. CDR3 size: 16 residues. The V gene's germline CDR1 is SGHRS and CDR2 YFSETQ. V gave up 0 bases and J gave up 3 bases, with 12 bases separating them. The DNA for the CDR3 is TGCGCCAGCAGCTTGGCCTTAGGGAATCCTAATGAAAAACTGTTTTTT. This codes for CASSLALGNPNEKLFF.

J is TRBJ1-5 and V is TRBV9, with no clear D. V was shortened by 0 bases and J by 0 bases, with 7 bases between the two germline ends. Germline lookup yields CDR1 SGDLS and CDR2 YYNGEE. CDR3 length: 15 amino acids. CDR3 nucleotide sequence: TGTGCCAGCAGCGTAGACGGTTCTAGCAATCAGCCCCAGCATTTT. Translating it yields CASSVDGSSNQPQHF.

This clone appeared a single time. The CDR3 here is CASSHTGTGNQPQHF. Written as DNA, the CDR3 is TGTGCCAGCAGTCACACAGGGACGGGCAATCAGCCCCAGCATTTT. The chain couples TRBV2 to TRBJ1-5; a possible D gene is TRBD1 (6 bases). V lost 5 bases to trimming and J lost 2 bases, with 13 bases between them. Germline CDR1 SNHLY, CDR2 FYNNEI. CDR3 size: 15 residues.

The gene calls are TRBV27 and TRBJ2-3, with D unresolved. The CDR3 loop spans 16 amino acids. V lost 0 bases, J lost 4 bases, and 14 bases lay in between. The germline V gene has CDR1 MNHEY and CDR2 SMNVEV (reference sequence). The CDR3 protein is CASSLSRRIPPDTQYF. The CDR3 nucleotides read TGTGCCAGCAGTTTATCTAGGCGTATTCCACCAGATACGCAGTATTTT.

The V gene is TRBV6-2 or TRBV6-3, the J gene TRBJ1-1; 7 positions match TRBD1. V gave up 6 bases and J gave up 5 bases; unmatched junction bases: 9. This CDR3 spans 14 amino acids. CDR1 is MNHEY, CDR2 SVGEGT, per germline. The DNA of the CDR3 is TGTGCCAGCAGCAGCGCGGACAGGTGGACTGAAGCTTTCTTT. It translates to CASSSADRWTEAFF.

The chain joins TRBV7-2 to TRBJ2-1; 12 bases agree with TRBD2. V dropped 1 base and J dropped 9; count of bases not matched to a gene: 7. This CDR3 spans 16 amino acids. Germline V gives CDR1 SGHTA, CDR2 FQGNSA. Here the CDR3 reads CASSLGELLAGGEQFF. CDR3 DNA: TGTGCCAGCAGCTTAGGAGAGTTACTAGCGGGAGGTGAGCAGTTCTTC. The full variable domain, in which reference TRBV7-2 and TRBJ2-1 provide the parts outside the CDR3, is GAGVSQSPSNKVTEKGKDVELRCDPISGHTALYWYRQSLGQGLEFLIYFQGNSAPDKSGLPSDRFSAERTGGSVSTLTIQRTQQEDSAVYLCASSLGELLAGGEQFFGPGTRLTVL.

The chain recombines TRBV6-5 with TRBJ1-5; D is possibly TRBD1 (5 bases). The CDR3 is made up of 11 amino acids. V lost 6 bases, J lost 9 bases, and 9 bases lay in between. CDR1 and CDR2 from the germline V gene are MNHEY and SVGAGI. As DNA, the CDR3 is TGTGCCAGCAGATCCCAGGGGCCCCAGCATTTT. Its translation: CASRSQGPQHF.

The genes are TRBV10-3 and TRBJ1-1; a weak D match, TRBD1 (5 bases). Between the trimmed V and J ends, which lost 5 bases and 1 base, there was a span of 5 bases. This CDR3 contains 12 residues. Per the germline V gene, CDR1 is ENHRY and CDR2 is SYGVKD. CDR3 DNA sequence: TGTGCCATCAGTACAGGGAACACTGAAGCTTTCTTT. This translates into CAISTGNTEAFF.

The genes are TRBV5-1 and TRBJ2-6; 7 nucleotides line up with TRBD1. This CDR3 is built from 16 residues. Germline values: CDR1 SGHRS, CDR2 YFSETQ. V gave up 3 bases and J gave up 0 bases; unmatched junction bases: 3. CDR3 sequence: CASSSGQHSGANVLTF. As DNA, the CDR3 is TGCGCCAGCAGCTCGGGACAGCACTCTGGGGCCAACGTCCTGACTTTC.

The chain carries TRBV15 and TRBJ2-2, with 11 bases identical to TRBD2. V was clipped by 0 bases and J by 4 bases; unmatched bases: 1. This CDR3 is 16 amino acids long. The germline CDR1 and CDR2 sequences are LNHNV and YYDKDF (reference sequence). This chain's CDR3 is CATSRELAGATGELFF. DNA of the CDR3: TGTGCCACCAGCAGAGAACTAGCGGGAGCCACCGGGGAGCTGTTTTTT.

The chain couples TRBV27 to TRBJ2-7; 7 bases map to TRBD1. With V trimmed by 5 bases and J by 3 bases, 13 bases remained unmatched. Germline V gene data show CDR1 as MNHEY and CDR2 as SMNVEV (reference sequence). CDR3 size: 16 residues. CDR3 residues: CASSRSTGTYYYEQYF. In DNA form, the CDR3 reads TGTGCCAGCAGTCGATCGACAGGGACGTACTACTACGAGCAGTACTTC.

Only one count was recorded for this clone. The rearrangement uses TRBV19 and TRBJ2-7, with a weak D call TRBD1 (6 bases). This CDR3 has 13 residues. V lost 4 bases to trimming and J lost 6 bases, with 13 bases between them. Germline V gene lookup returns CDR1 LNHDA and CDR2 SQIVND (reference sequence). The CDR3 here is CASSRKQGREQYF. DNA of the CDR3: TGTGCCAGTAGTAGAAAGCAGGGGCGCGAGCAGTACTTC.

The rearrangement joins TRBV28 to TRBJ1-6; maybe TRBD1 (5 bases). This CDR3 comprises 13 residues. Germline CDR1 and CDR2: MDHEN and SYDVKM. The germline V and J ends were trimmed by 7 bases and 7 bases, with 11 bases remaining between them. The CDR3 is CASKAQENSPLHF. DNA for the CDR3: TGTGCCAGCAAAGCACAGGAGAATTCACCCCTCCACTTT.

This chain links TRBV19 with TRBJ2-7; TRBD1 agrees at 7 bases. Germline V gene sequence: CDR1 LNHDA, CDR2 SQIVND (reference sequence). The CDR3 is 14 amino acids. V was pared by 0 bases and J by 5 bases, with 4 bases of the junction left unmatched. This CDR3 is CASSIEDRSHEQYF. CDR3 DNA: TGTGCCAGTAGTATAGAGGACAGGTCCCACGAGCAGTACTTC.

This clone was observed once. V usage is TRBV13 and J usage is TRBJ2-4; D is unclear. The CDR3 is 16 amino acids. V was trimmed by 3 bases and J by 7 bases, leaving 19 bases between them. Germline V gives CDR1 PRHDT, CDR2 FYEKMQ (reference sequence). CDR3 in amino acids: CASSFGVGGDINIQYF. The DNA of the CDR3 is TGTGCCAGCAGCTTTGGGGTTGGCGGAGATATTAACATTCAGTACTTC.

The chain carries TRBV7-9 and TRBJ2-1, with a tentative D call TRBD1 (5 bases). Per the germline V gene, CDR1 is SEHNR and CDR2 is FQNEAQ (reference sequence). V lost 5 bases and J 0 bases, leaving 17 bases between the germline ends. This CDR3 spans 17 amino acids. The CDR3 nucleotides are TGTGCCAGCAGCCAAAACCGACAGTTGATCTCCTACAATGAGCAGTTCTTC. Translating gives CASSQNRQLISYNEQFF.

This rearrangement joins TRBV4-1 to TRBJ2-5; 12 bases agree with TRBD2. Losses at the gene ends were 1 base for V and 5 bases for J; bases not matched to a gene: 11. Germline-derived CDR1 and CDR2 are MGHRA and YSYEKL. The CDR3 length is 18 residues. CDR3: CASSQVLLAGGQRETQYF. CDR3 nucleotide sequence: TGCGCCAGCAGCCAAGTGTTACTAGCGGGGGGCCAAAGGGAGACCCAGTACTTC.

The rearrangement uses TRBV19 and TRBJ1-2; D is unclear. This CDR3 is built from 10 residues. Germline V lookup: CDR1 LNHDA, CDR2 SQIVND (reference sequence). Deletions cut 7 bases from V and 1 base from J, with 1 base between. CDR3 region: CASNNYGYTF. CDR3 DNA: TGTGCCAGTAATAACTATGGCTACACCTTC.

This chain uses TRBV4-1 with TRBJ2-1; 11 nucleotides align to TRBD2. The germline V gene has CDR1 MGHRA and CDR2 YSYEKL. V dropped 2 bases and J dropped 7; count of bases not matched to a gene: 13. The CDR3 is 18 amino acids. CDR3 loop: CASSQRSTSGSAGNEQFF. The DNA for the CDR3 is TGCGCCAGCAGCCAAAGGAGTACTAGCGGGAGTGCGGGGAATGAGCAGTTCTTC.

V usage is TRBV11-3 and J usage is TRBJ2-3; TRBD2 might be the D (7 bases). CDR1 SGHNT and CDR2 YENEEA come from the germline V gene. There are 15 residues in the CDR3. The ends were cut back, 1 base at V and 2 bases at J, with 10 bases in the middle. The CDR3 DNA follows: TGTGCCAGCAGCTTAGGGCGGGGGCCCACAGATACGCAGTATTTT. Its translation: CASSLGRGPTDTQYF.